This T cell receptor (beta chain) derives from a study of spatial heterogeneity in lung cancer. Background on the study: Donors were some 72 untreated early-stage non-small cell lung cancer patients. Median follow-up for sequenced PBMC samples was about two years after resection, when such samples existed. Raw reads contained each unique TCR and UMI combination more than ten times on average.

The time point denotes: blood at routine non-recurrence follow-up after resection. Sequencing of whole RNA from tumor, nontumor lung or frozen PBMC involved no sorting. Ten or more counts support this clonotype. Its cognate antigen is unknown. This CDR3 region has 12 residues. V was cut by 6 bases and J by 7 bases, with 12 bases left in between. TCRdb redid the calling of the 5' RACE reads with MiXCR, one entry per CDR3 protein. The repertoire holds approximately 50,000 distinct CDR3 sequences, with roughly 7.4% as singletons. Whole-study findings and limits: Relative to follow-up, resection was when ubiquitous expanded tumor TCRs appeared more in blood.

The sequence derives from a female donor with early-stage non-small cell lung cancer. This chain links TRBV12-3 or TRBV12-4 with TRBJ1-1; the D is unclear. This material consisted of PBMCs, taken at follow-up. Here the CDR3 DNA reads TGTGCCAGCAGCCCCCCCGCTGTTGAAGCTTTCTTT. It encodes CASSPPAVEAFF.